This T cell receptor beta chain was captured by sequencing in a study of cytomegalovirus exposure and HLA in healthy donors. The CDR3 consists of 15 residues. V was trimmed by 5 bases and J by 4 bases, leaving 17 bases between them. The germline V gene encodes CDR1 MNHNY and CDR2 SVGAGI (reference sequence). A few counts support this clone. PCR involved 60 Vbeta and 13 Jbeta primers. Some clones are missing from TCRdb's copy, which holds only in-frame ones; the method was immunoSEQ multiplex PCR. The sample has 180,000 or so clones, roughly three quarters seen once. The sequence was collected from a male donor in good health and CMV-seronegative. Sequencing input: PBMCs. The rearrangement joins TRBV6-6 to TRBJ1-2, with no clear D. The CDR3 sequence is CASSTMPERSYGYTF. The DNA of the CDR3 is TGTGCCAGCAGTACCATGCCGGAGAGGAGCTATGGCTACACCTTC.